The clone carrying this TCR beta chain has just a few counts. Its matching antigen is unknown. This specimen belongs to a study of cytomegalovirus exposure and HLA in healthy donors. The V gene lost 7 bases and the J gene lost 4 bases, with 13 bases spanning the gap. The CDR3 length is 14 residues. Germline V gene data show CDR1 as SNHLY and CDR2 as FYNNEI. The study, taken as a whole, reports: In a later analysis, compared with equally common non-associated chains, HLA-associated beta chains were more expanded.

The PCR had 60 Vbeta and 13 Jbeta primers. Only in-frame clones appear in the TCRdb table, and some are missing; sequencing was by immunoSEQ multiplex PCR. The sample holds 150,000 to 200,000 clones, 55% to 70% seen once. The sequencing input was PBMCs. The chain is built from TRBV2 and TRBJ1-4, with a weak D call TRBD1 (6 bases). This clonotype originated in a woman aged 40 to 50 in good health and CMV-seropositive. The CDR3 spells CASISTGNNEKLFF. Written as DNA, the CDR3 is TGTGCCAGCATTTCGACAGGCAATAATGAAAAACTGTTTTTT.